The rows below give T cell receptor beta chains drawn from one sample of a study of PD-1 blockade in mismatch repair-deficient tumors. Clones were sequenced by immunoSEQ multiplex PCR, and TCRdb holds only the in-frame ones, with some missing. The sample lists about 19,000 clones, more than 65% occurring once. The sample consisted of PBMCs, taken 52 weeks after starting pembrolizumab. Source of these receptors: an adult with mismatch repair-deficient cancer. The CDR3 runs from the conserved cysteine through the conserved F or W. The order of the fields is J gene, V gene, D gene, clone size, CDR3 DNA, CDR3 protein. A D gene is named only where the DNA matches it firmly. The size of a clone is reported for some rows only, either as once, few or many, or as a class for expanded clones.

j_call: TRBJ1-1
v_call: TRBV2
d_call: -
clone_size: -
cdr3_nt: TGTGCCAGCAGTGAACTGAGAGGCTACACTGAAGCTTTCTTT
cdr3_aa: CASSELRGYTEAFF

j_call: TRBJ2-5
v_call: TRBV10-3
d_call: TRBD2
clone_size: -
cdr3_nt: TGTGCCATCAGCGAAGCGGGAGTGGTAGGGGAGACCCAGTACTTC
cdr3_aa: CAISEAGVVGETQYF

j_call: TRBJ2-2
v_call: TRBV29-1
d_call: -
clone_size: -
cdr3_nt: TGCAGCGTAATAGAGAACACCGGGGAGCTGTTTTTT
cdr3_aa: CSVIENTGELFF

j_call: TRBJ2-1
v_call: TRBV4-2
d_call: -
clone_size: -
cdr3_nt: TGTGCCAGCAGCCAAGACGCGGGAACCTACAATGAGCAGTTCTTC
cdr3_aa: CASSQDAGTYNEQFF

j_call: TRBJ2-7
v_call: TRBV15
d_call: -
clone_size: few
cdr3_nt: TGTGCCACCAGCAGAGATGTAGGCAGGGTAGTCGAGCAGTACTTC
cdr3_aa: CATSRDVGRVVEQYF

j_call: TRBJ2-3
v_call: TRBV2
d_call: TRBD2
clone_size: -
cdr3_nt: TGTGCCAGCAGTGTAGCGGGAGCAGGAGATACGCAGTATTTT
cdr3_aa: CASSVAGAGDTQYF

j_call: TRBJ2-1
v_call: TRBV7-6
d_call: TRBD2
clone_size: -
cdr3_nt: TGTGCCAGCAGCATAGTAGCGGGAACCAACAATGAGCAGTTCTTC
cdr3_aa: CASSIVAGTNNEQFF

j_call: TRBJ2-5
v_call: TRBV7-8
d_call: TRBD2
clone_size: -
cdr3_nt: TGTGCCAGCAGCTTAGCGCGTGGTAGCGGGTGGGAGACCCAGTACTTC
cdr3_aa: CASSLARGSGWETQYF

j_call: TRBJ1-5
v_call: TRBV7-2
d_call: TRBD1
clone_size: -
cdr3_nt: TGTGCCAGCAGCACCCGGACAGGGATGCGGAGCAATCAGCCCCAGCATTTT
cdr3_aa: CASSTRTGMRSNQPQHF

j_call: TRBJ2-7
v_call: TRBV21-1
d_call: -
clone_size: -
cdr3_nt: TGTGCCAGCAGCAAAGAGAACACAGGGTCCTACGAGCAGTACTTC
cdr3_aa: CASSKENTGSYEQYF

j_call: TRBJ2-1
v_call: TRBV19
d_call: TRBD2
clone_size: -
cdr3_nt: TGTGCCAGTAGTATAGTGGGAGGGGTAAATGAGCAGTTCTTC
cdr3_aa: CASSIVGGVNEQFF

j_call: TRBJ1-5
v_call: TRBV19
d_call: TRBD1
clone_size: few
cdr3_nt: TGTGCCAGTAGTAAGGACAGGGCTAGCAATCAGCCCCAGCATTTT
cdr3_aa: CASSKDRASNQPQHF

j_call: TRBJ1-5
v_call: TRBV6-1
d_call: TRBD1
clone_size: -
cdr3_nt: TGTGCCAGCAGTGGGAGGACAGGGCCTTATATCAATCAGCCCCAGCATTTT
cdr3_aa: CASSGRTGPYINQPQHF

j_call: TRBJ2-7
v_call: TRBV5-4
d_call: TRBD2
clone_size: -
cdr3_nt: TGTGCCAGCAGCTGGGGATATAGCGGGAGTTCCTACGAGCAGTACTTC
cdr3_aa: CASSWGYSGSSYEQYF

j_call: TRBJ2-2
v_call: TRBV11-3
d_call: -
clone_size: -
cdr3_nt: TGTGCCAGCAGCTTAGATCTGAGTAGCGGACTTAACACCGGGGAGCTGTTTTTT
cdr3_aa: CASSLDLSSGLNTGELFF

j_call: TRBJ2-6
v_call: TRBV5-1
d_call: -
clone_size: -
cdr3_nt: TGCGCCAGCAGCTTGTTACAGGCGGGAACAGGGGCCAACGTCCTGACTTTC
cdr3_aa: CASSLLQAGTGANVLTF

j_call: TRBJ2-7
v_call: TRBV7-3
d_call: TRBD1
clone_size: few
cdr3_nt: TGTGCCAGCAGCTTAGGGGTTGGACAGGAGAGCTCCTACGAGCAGTACTTC
cdr3_aa: CASSLGVGQESSYEQYF

j_call: TRBJ1-1
v_call: TRBV18
d_call: -
clone_size: -
cdr3_nt: TGTGCCAGCTCATCTACGCAGAACACTGAAGCTTTCTTT
cdr3_aa: CASSSTQNTEAFF

j_call: TRBJ2-3
v_call: TRBV5-4
d_call: -
clone_size: -
cdr3_nt: TGTGCCAGCAGCTTGCGGGATACGCAGTATTTT
cdr3_aa: CASSLRDTQYF

j_call: TRBJ1-5
v_call: TRBV7-9
d_call: -
clone_size: -
cdr3_nt: TGTGCCAGCAGTTTTAATACAGGGTGGAATCAGCCCCAGCATTTT
cdr3_aa: CASSFNTGWNQPQHF

j_call: TRBJ1-5
v_call: TRBV19
d_call: TRBD1
clone_size: -
cdr3_nt: TGTGCCAGTAGTAGTCAAGGGGGCGGCAATCAGCCCCAGCATTTT
cdr3_aa: CASSSQGGGNQPQHF

j_call: TRBJ1-5
v_call: TRBV18
d_call: -
clone_size: once
cdr3_nt: TGTGCCAGCTCCCGCGACAGGAATGGCAATCAGCCCCAGCATTTT
cdr3_aa: CASSRDRNGNQPQHF

j_call: TRBJ1-1
v_call: TRBV28
d_call: -
clone_size: -
cdr3_nt: TGTGCCAGCAGAACCTTGTTATCTCCGGGGGGAGCTTTCTTT
cdr3_aa: CASRTLLSPGGAFF

j_call: TRBJ2-7
v_call: TRBV7-9
d_call: TRBD2
clone_size: -
cdr3_nt: TGTGCCAGCAGCTTATTAGCGGGAGAACCCTACGAGCAGTACTTC
cdr3_aa: CASSLLAGEPYEQYF

j_call: TRBJ2-5
v_call: TRBV5-1
d_call: TRBD1
clone_size: -
cdr3_nt: TGCGCCAGCAGCTGGGGACAGGGGGCCGGAGAGACCCAGTACTTC
cdr3_aa: CASSWGQGAGETQYF

j_call: TRBJ1-3
v_call: TRBV28
d_call: -
clone_size: -
cdr3_nt: TGTGCCAGCAGTTTCGTACATGGTGGCACCATATATTTT
cdr3_aa: CASSFVHGGTIYF